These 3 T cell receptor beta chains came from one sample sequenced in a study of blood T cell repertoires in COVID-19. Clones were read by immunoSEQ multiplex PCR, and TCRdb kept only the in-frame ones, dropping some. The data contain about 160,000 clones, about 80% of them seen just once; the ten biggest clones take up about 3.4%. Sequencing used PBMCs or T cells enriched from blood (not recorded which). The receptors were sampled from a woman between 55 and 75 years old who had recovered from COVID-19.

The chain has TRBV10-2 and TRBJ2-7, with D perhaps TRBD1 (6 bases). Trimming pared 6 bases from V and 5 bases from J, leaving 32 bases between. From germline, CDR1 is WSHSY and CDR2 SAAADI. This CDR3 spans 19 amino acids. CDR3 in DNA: TGCGCCAGCAGAAGAAAAACCCAGACAGGAACGACCACCCCTAACGAGCAGTACTTC. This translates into CASRRKTQTGTTTPNEQYF.

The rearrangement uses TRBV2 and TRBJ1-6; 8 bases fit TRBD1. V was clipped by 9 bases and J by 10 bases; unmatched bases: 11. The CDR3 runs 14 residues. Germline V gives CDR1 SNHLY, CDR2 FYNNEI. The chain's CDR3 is CASTKTGEGSPLHF. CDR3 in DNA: TGTGCCAGTACTAAGACAGGGGAGGGGTCACCCCTCCACTTT.

The chain's CDR3 is CATSLGQPNTGELFF. The CDR3 nucleotides are TGTGCCACTTCACTGGGACAACCAAACACCGGGGAGCTGTTTTTT. The J gene is TRBJ2-2, the V gene TRBV19; possible D gene TRBD1, 6 bases. V was trimmed by 10 bases and J by 2 bases, leaving 17 bases between them. Germline CDR1 and CDR2: LNHDA and SQIVND (reference sequence). This CDR3 comprises 15 residues.